The following is a T cell receptor beta chain sequence with its context. The sample comes from a study of control samples from healthy donors and cancer patients. Deletions cut 3 bases from V and 1 base from J, with 1 base between. This CDR3 is 12 amino acids long. Germline values: CDR1 ENHRY, CDR2 SYGVKD. The table came from immunoSEQ multiplex PCR; TCRdb's copy has only in-frame clones and leaves some out. The sample holds 84,000 or so clones, 91% seen once. V gene TRBV10-3 combines with J gene TRBJ1-5, with D unclear. This receptor was obtained from a man aged 50 or older in good health. Sequenced: blood. The CDR3 sequence is CAISDSNQPQHF. The CDR3 DNA follows: TGTGCCATCAGTGACAGCAATCAGCCCCAGCATTTT.